The 30 T cell receptor beta chains given below trace back to one sample, sequenced in a study of neurological immune-mediated disorders. One entry per CDR3 protein results from TCRdb running MiXCR on the 5' RACE reads. The table includes nearly 60,000 distinct CDR3 sequences, about 3.7% detected once. The sample taken for sequencing was PBMCs. These receptor sequences come from a woman aged 60-75 years with multiple sclerosis.

This clonotype was observed at least ten times. The genes are TRBV7-2 and TRBJ2-7, with 9 bases fitting TRBD2. The CDR3 totals 16 residues. Germline V lookup: CDR1 SGHTA, CDR2 FQGNSA. Losses at the gene ends were 5 bases for V and 3 bases for J; bases not matched to a gene: 11. The chain's CDR3 is CASSLRGGGANYEQYF. The CDR3 DNA reads as TGTGCCAGCAGCCTCAGAGGCGGGGGGGCAAACTACGAGCAGTACTTC.

Ten or more counts support this clonotype. The chain recombines TRBV9 with TRBJ2-1, with D perhaps TRBD1 (5 bases). The length of the CDR3 is 20 residues. Deletions cut 0 bases from V and 5 bases from J, with 27 bases between. Germline lookup yields CDR1 SGDLS and CDR2 YYNGEE. CDR3 protein: CASSVVQGSKPSLPHNEQFF. In DNA, the CDR3 is TGTGCCAGCAGCGTAGTGCAGGGATCCAAACCCTCCTTACCTCACAATGAGCAGTTCTTC.

There are many counts of this clonotype. The CDR3 DNA sequence: TGCAGTGCTAGAGTCCTCAGGGGGGCCAAAAACATTCAGTACTTC. Translation gives CSARVLRGAKNIQYF. The chain carries TRBV20-1 and TRBJ2-4; 7 nucleotides line up with TRBD1. Germline trimming cut 1 base from V and 1 base from J; bases unmatched to any gene: 4. CDR1 is DFQATT and CDR2 is SNEGSKA in the germline V gene (reference sequence). The CDR3 has 15 amino acids.

There are many counts of this clonotype. This chain uses TRBV9 with TRBJ2-5; D unclear. The CDR3 has 14 amino acids. Germline V lookup: CDR1 SGDLS, CDR2 YYNGEE. Trimming cost V 0 bases and J 5 bases, with 11 bases left between them. CDR3 sequence (DNA): TGTGCCAGCAGCGTAGAGGCGGCCGGGGAGACCCAGTACTTC. Translated: CASSVEAAGETQYF. Looking up the rest from reference TRBV9 and TRBJ2-5 gives the full variable domain: DSGVTQTPKHLITATGQRVTLRCSPRSGDLSVYWYQQSLDQGLQFLIQYYNGEERAKGNILERFSAQQFPDLHSELNLSSLELGDSALYFCASSVEAAGETQYFGPGTRLLVL.

This clonotype has ten or more counts. This rearrangement joins TRBV5-1 to TRBJ2-7, with TRBD1 as a possible D gene (6 bases). V was trimmed by 5 bases and J by 4 bases, leaving 16 bases between them. Per the germline V gene, CDR1 is SGHRS and CDR2 is YFSETQ. CDR3 length: 14 residues. The CDR3 here is CASRFLPQGYEQYF. The CDR3 DNA reads TGCGCCAGCAGATTTCTCCCACAGGGTTACGAGCAGTACTTC.

The table lists this clonotype with many counts. V usage is TRBV12-3 or TRBV12-4 and J usage is TRBJ2-3; D not certain. The CDR3 has 15 residues. The V and J ends lost 4 bases and 2 bases respectively, with 13 bases between them. The DNA of the CDR3 is TGTGCCAGCAGTTCCTTTGACTGGGACACAGATACGCAGTATTTT. Encoded protein: CASSSFDWDTDTQYF.

At least ten counts were recorded for this clonotype. The gene calls are TRBV11-2 and TRBJ2-7, with D perhaps matching TRBD2 (5 bases). This CDR3 spans 17 amino acids. Germline V gene lookup returns CDR1 SGHAT and CDR2 FQNNGV. V was cut by 5 bases and J by 6 bases, with 26 bases left in between. The CDR3 DNA reads as TGTGCCAGCAGCCCTACTATTACCCCAGCCTCAGCGGTCGAGCAGTACTTC. It encodes CASSPTITPASAVEQYF.

This clonotype has at least ten counts. The chain uses TRBV5-1 and TRBJ1-1; TRBD1 matches at 7 bases. V was pared by 4 bases and J by 2 bases, with 8 bases of the junction left unmatched. Germline values: CDR1 SGHRS, CDR2 YFSETQ. This CDR3 comprises 15 residues. The CDR3 nucleotides are TGCGCCAGCAGCCCATCGGGACAGCCTAACACTGAAGCTTTCTTT. As protein: CASSPSGQPNTEAFF.

On this clonotype: With a much larger clone just one base away, this may be a read error. The rearrangement uses TRBV28 and TRBJ1-1; TRBD1 aligns across 9 bases. V trimming: 5 bases; J trimming: 6 bases; junction bases outside the gene matches: 7. Germline-derived CDR1 and CDR2 are MDHEN and SYDVKM. This CDR3 has 14 residues. CDR3 DNA: TGTGCCAGCAGTCACGGGACAGGGATTTCTGAAGCTTTCTTT. This sequence encodes CASSHGTGISEAFF.

There are many counts of this clonotype. This chain joins TRBV27 and TRBJ2-7; 9 bases are a match to TRBD2. This CDR3 is built from 16 residues. The ends lost 1 base at V and 2 bases at J; junction bases unmatched: 6. Germline V gene lookup returns CDR1 MNHEY and CDR2 SMNVEV (reference sequence). Here the CDR3 DNA reads TGTGCCAGCAGTTTATTCTATGGCGGGAGGGCCTACGAGCAGTACTTC. This codes for CASSLFYGGRAYEQYF.

This clonotype was detected only a few times. This may be a read error, as it is one base from a much larger clone. The chain combines TRBV6-2 or TRBV6-3 with TRBJ2-1; 9 nucleotides align to TRBD2. In germline, CDR1 is MNHEY, CDR2 SVGEGT. The V and J ends lost 10 bases and 3 bases, in that order; junction bases with no gene match: 10. The CDR3 has 15 amino acids. CDR3 sequence: CATSRNSGSYNEQFF. CDR3 DNA sequence: TGTGCCACAAGCCGGAATAGCGGGAGCTACAATGAGCAGTTCTTC.

In regard to this clonotype: This may be a read error: a much more frequent sequence differs by one nucleotide. This sequence joins TRBV10-3 and TRBJ2-7; maybe TRBD1 (5 bases). This CDR3 is 13 amino acids long. The V end lost 6 bases, the J end lost 4 bases, and 13 bases lay between the germline ends. Per germline, CDR1 ENHRY and CDR2 SYGVKD. The CDR3 reads CAISPKSGYEQYF. In DNA, the CDR3 is TGTGCCATCAGCCCCAAGTCAGGGTACGAGCAGTACTTC.

This clonotype was picked up many times. One end of the junction varies from germline; a read error may be responsible. This chain joins TRBV7-2 and TRBJ2-7; TRBD2 aligns across 8 bases. This CDR3 comprises 14 residues. Germline CDR1 and CDR2: SGHTA and FQGNSA. The CDR3 nucleotides are TGTGCTAGCAGGGGAGCGGGAGTTTCCGGCGAGCAGTACTTC. Translating gives CASRGAGVSGEQYF.

This clonotype was counted ten times or more. This chain joins TRBV29-1 and TRBJ2-3; D gene ambiguous. The germline V gene encodes CDR1 SQVTM and CDR2 ANQGSEA. Deletions cut 7 bases from V and 4 bases from J, with 12 bases between. CDR3 length equals 12 residues. The CDR3 nucleotides read TGCAGCGGAGGCCGCCCAGCAGATACGCAGTATTTT. Its translation is CSGGRPADTQYF.

Concerning this clonotype: A single base separates this from a much larger clone, so it may be a read error. The rearrangement links TRBV5-1 to TRBJ2-7; 9 bases align to TRBD1. Per the germline V gene, CDR1 is SGHRS and CDR2 is YFSETQ. Trimming took 4 bases from V and 5 from J; bases not matched to a gene: 10. The CDR3 covers 15 residues. The CDR3 is CASSRRQGVNDEQYV. DNA of the CDR3: TGCGCCAGCAGCCGGAGACAGGGGGTTAACGACGAGCAGTACGTC.

Ten or more counts support this clonotype. The chain recombines TRBV4-1 with TRBJ2-7; 9 bases line up with TRBD1. The germline gives CDR1 MGHRA, CDR2 YSYEKL. The length of the CDR3 is 18 residues. With V trimmed by 1 base and J by 3 bases, 13 bases remained unmatched. The CDR3 here is CASSQGLRDRERGYEQYF. The CDR3 DNA reads TGCGCCAGCAGCCAAGGTCTCCGGGACAGGGAAAGAGGCTACGAGCAGTACTTC.

This clonotype has ten or more counts. The chain carries TRBV9 and TRBJ2-1; D gene uncertain. The CDR3 contains 15 residues. V gave up 4 bases and J gave up 6 bases, with 17 bases separating them. The V gene's germline CDR1 is SGDLS and CDR2 YYNGEE. CDR3 in DNA: TGTGCCAGCAGCCTGCGAGGAAGTTTTGTCAATGAGCAGTTCTTC. Protein: CASSLRGSFVNEQFF. The variable domain in full, completed from reference TRBV9 and TRBJ2-1, reads DSGVTQTPKHLITATGQRVTLRCSPRSGDLSVYWYQQSLDQGLQFLIQYYNGEERAKGNILERFSAQQFPDLHSELNLSSLELGDSALYFCASSLRGSFVNEQFFGPGTRLTVL.

This clonotype appeared a few times. The J gene is TRBJ2-2, the V gene TRBV20-1; 10 nucleotides match TRBD1. Trimming took 0 bases from V and 7 from J; bases not matched to a gene: 8. This CDR3 has 16 residues. Germline V gene sequence: CDR1 DFQATT, CDR2 SNEGSKA (reference sequence). CDR3 protein: CSARDTRQGADGELFF. The CDR3 DNA sequence: TGCAGTGCTAGAGATACACGACAGGGGGCCGACGGGGAGCTGTTTTTT.

There are many counts of this clonotype. The chain uses TRBV20-1 and TRBJ2-5; maybe TRBD1 (6 bases). V was pared by 1 base and J by 4 bases, with 13 bases between. Germline-derived CDR1 and CDR2 are DFQATT and SNEGSKA (reference sequence). The CDR3 sequence is 14 residues long. DNA of the CDR3: TGCAGTGCTAGAGGGCCAGGGGTCGGAGAGACCCAGTACTTC. The encoded protein is CSARGPGVGETQYF.

This clonotype was found many times. J is TRBJ1-6 and V is TRBV20-1; perhaps TRBD1 as D (6 bases). The V and J ends lost 3 bases and 8 bases respectively, with 8 bases between them. CDR3 size: 12 residues. The germline gives CDR1 DFQATT, CDR2 SNEGSKA (reference sequence). The CDR3 DNA follows: TGCAGTGCTAGGGACAGTCATTCACCCCTCCACTTT. Amino acid sequence: CSARDSHSPLHF.

This clonotype was found many times. CDR3: CSARRDRGSNEQFF. As DNA, the CDR3 is TGCAGTGCTAGGCGGGACAGGGGCTCCAATGAGCAGTTCTTC. J is TRBJ2-1 and V is TRBV20-1; 10 positions match TRBD1. Germline CDR1 and CDR2: DFQATT and SNEGSKA (reference sequence). The CDR3 runs to 14 residues. V lost 3 bases, J lost 6 bases, and 5 bases stayed unmatched.

In this sample, this clonotype turned up many times. The gene calls are TRBV5-1 and TRBJ1-1, with TRBD1 matching over 11 bases. With 4 bases clipped from V and 3 bases from J, the junction kept 5 bases outside the gene matches. The germline CDR1 and CDR2 sequences are SGHRS and YFSETQ. CDR3 length: 15 amino acids. CDR3 sequence: CASSIWTGGDTEAFF. The CDR3 DNA reads TGCGCCAGCAGCATTTGGACAGGGGGCGACACTGAAGCTTTCTTT.

This clonotype was detected ten times or more. This chain links TRBV29-1 with TRBJ2-7; D might be TRBD1 (6 bases). This CDR3 has 13 residues. Germline CDR1 reads SQVTM; CDR2 reads ANQGSEA. Trimming removed 4 bases from V and 4 bases from J, with 14 bases in between. The CDR3 coding sequence is TGCAGCGTTGGAGGGGGACAACAGTACGAGCAGTACTTC. It specifies CSVGGGQQYEQYF.

This clonotype has a count of ten or more. V usage is TRBV20-1 and J usage is TRBJ1-2; 7 bases fit TRBD1. In germline, CDR1 is DFQATT, CDR2 SNEGSKA (reference sequence). The CDR3 has 14 residues. Losses at the gene ends were 3 bases for V and 7 bases for J; bases not matched to a gene: 11. CDR3 in amino acids: CSAREPGGGFGYTF. CDR3 nucleotides: TGCAGTGCTAGGGAACCAGGGGGTGGTTTTGGCTACACCTTC.

This clonotype was picked up many times. This rearrangement joins TRBV20-1 to TRBJ2-1; 9 bases align to TRBD1. CDR1 is DFQATT and CDR2 is SNEGSKA in the germline V gene (reference sequence). This CDR3 has 13 residues. CDR3 loop: CPEGDRAYNEQFF. CDR3 bases: TGCCCCGAGGGGGACAGGGCCTACAATGAGCAGTTCTTC.

This chain uses TRBV12-3 or TRBV12-4 with TRBJ1-2, with D possibly being TRBD1 (5 bases). V lost 8 bases and J lost 3, with 19 bases in between. CDR3 length: 15 residues. The CDR3 sequence: CASGPRGGRYYGYTF. CDR3 nucleotide sequence: TGTGCCAGCGGCCCCCGGGGGGGACGGTACTATGGCTACACCTTC.

This clonotype was counted many times. This chain connects TRBV20-1 to TRBJ2-5, with unresolved D. The CDR3 sequence is 13 residues long. Germline V lookup: CDR1 DFQATT, CDR2 SNEGSKA (reference sequence). V was trimmed by 2 bases and J by 3 bases, leaving 10 bases between them. The CDR3, as DNA: TGCAGTGCTAGACCCATGACTGAAGAGACCCAGTACTTC. It specifies CSARPMTEETQYF.

This clonotype appeared many times. This rearrangement joins TRBV6-6 to TRBJ1-2, with D possibly TRBD1 on 6 matching bases. In germline, CDR1 is MNHNY, CDR2 SVGAGI (reference sequence). The CDR3 loop spans 13 amino acids. Trimming pared 5 bases from V and 3 bases from J, leaving 10 bases between. This CDR3 is CASSPQGYYGYTF. The CDR3 DNA sequence: TGTGCCAGCAGTCCACAGGGATACTATGGCTACACCTTC.

This clonotype was found many times. The rearrangement links TRBV10-3 to TRBJ1-2, with D possibly TRBD1 on 6 matching bases. V was shortened by 6 bases and J by 2 bases, with 16 bases between the two germline ends. The CDR3 loop spans 15 amino acids. Germline-derived CDR1 and CDR2 are ENHRY and SYGVKD. The CDR3 coding sequence is TGTGCCATCAGCCCCTCCGGGACAACCAACTATGGCTACACCTTC. This gives the protein CAISPSGTTNYGYTF.

This clonotype occurred many times. The rearrangement uses TRBV20-1 and TRBJ2-1; 9 nucleotides match TRBD2. V shed 6 bases and J 1 base; nucleotides not matched to a gene: 7. The CDR3 has 15 residues. The V gene's germline CDR1 is DFQATT and CDR2 SNEGSKA (reference sequence). CDR3 residues: CSALREGLSYNEQFF. CDR3 nucleotide sequence: TGCAGTGCGTTGCGGGAGGGCCTTTCCTACAATGAGCAGTTCTTC.